Following are 19 T cell receptor beta chains from one sample sequenced in a study of T cell repertoires in cytomegalovirus infection. Via MiXCR, TCRdb re-called the reads, giving one row per CDR3 protein. The repertoire holds over 300,000 distinct CDR3 sequences, around a tenth seen once, with roughly 4.5% in the top ten. Sequences were obtained from PBMCs. All receptors come from a human donor in good health (CMV status not recorded). Some clones in this sample may be carry-over from other donors' samples.

This clonotype occurred a few times. The V call is TRBV6-4, the J call TRBJ2-3; no clear D gene. V gave up 5 bases and J gave up 5 bases, with 11 bases separating them. This CDR3 contains 13 residues. CDR1 is MRHNA and CDR2 is SNTAGT in the germline V gene. For the CDR3, the DNA is TGTGCCAGCAGTAAAGCCACCGGAGATACGCAGTATTTT. This encodes CASSKATGDTQYF.

A few counts support this clonotype. The chain uses TRBV20-1 and TRBJ1-3; a weak D match, TRBD1 (6 bases). V shed 0 bases and J shed 2 bases, with 23 bases lying between them. CDR3 size: 19 residues. The germline gives CDR1 DFQATT, CDR2 SNEGSKA (reference sequence). The CDR3: CSARDLSRGRQFTGNTIYF. As DNA, the CDR3 is TGCAGTGCTAGAGATTTATCGAGGGGGAGGCAGTTTACTGGAAACACCATATATTTT.

The chain carries TRBV7-9 and TRBJ1-1; tentatively, D is TRBD1 (5 bases). CDR3 length equals 14 residues. Germline assignment: CDR1 SEHNR and CDR2 FQNEAQ (reference sequence). V lost 5 bases to trimming and J lost 1 base, with 11 bases between them. CDR3 bases: TGTGCCAGCAGCGGGGGACCGCCGAACACTGAAGCTTTCTTT. This encodes CASSGGPPNTEAFF.

This clonotype was found many times. The chain is built from TRBV11-2 and TRBJ2-2; D possibly corresponds to TRBD2 (5 bases). Germline values: CDR1 SGHAT, CDR2 FQNNGV. The CDR3 contains 15 residues. With 3 bases removed from V and 5 bases from J, the gap between germline ends came to 13 bases. CDR3: CASSLSWTSTGELFF. The DNA for the CDR3 is TGTGCCAGCAGCTTGAGTTGGACTTCGACCGGGGAGCTGTTTTTT.

There are many counts of this clonotype. This sequence joins TRBV7-2 and TRBJ2-5, with D unclear. V was pared by 5 bases and J by 4 bases, with 14 bases between. The length of the CDR3 is 14 residues. CDR1 SGHTA and CDR2 FQGNSA come from the germline V gene. The CDR3 DNA reads as TGTGCCAGCAGCCCACCACCCGGACGAGAGACCCAGTACTTC. Translation: CASSPPPGRETQYF.

A few counts support this clonotype. V and J are TRBV20-1 and TRBJ1-6, with D perhaps TRBD1 (5 bases). Germline CDR1 is DFQATT and CDR2 is SNEGSKA (reference sequence). This CDR3 is 16 amino acids long. The V end was cut by 3 bases, the J end by 4 bases, with 16 bases between. The DNA for the CDR3 is TGCAGTGCTAGTTGGGGTGGGGGTGGATATAATTCACCCCTCCACTTT. Amino acid sequence: CSASWGGGGYNSPLHF.

This clonotype was counted many times. The chain uses TRBV7-2 and TRBJ2-1; D gene unclear. CDR1 and CDR2 from the germline V gene are SGHTA and FQGNSA. The CDR3 has 16 residues. Trimming removed 1 base from V and 1 base from J, with 11 bases in between. The CDR3 bases are TGTGCCAGCAGCTTAGGATCTCCTAGGTCCTACAATGAGCAGTTCTTC. Its translation: CASSLGSPRSYNEQFF.

This clonotype was counted only a few times. This rearrangement joins TRBV20-1 to TRBJ1-6; D is uncertain. This CDR3 contains 17 residues. CDR1 and CDR2 from the germline V gene are DFQATT and SNEGSKA (reference sequence). The ends were cut back, 1 base at V and 0 bases at J, with 13 bases in the middle. The CDR3 DNA is TGCAGTGCTAGAGCGACAAGGGTGAGCTCCTATAATTCACCCCTCCACTTT. Translation: CSARATRVSSYNSPLHF.

The CDR3 bases are TGTGCCAGCAAGCCAGGAGGCCCCCCGGGGAATTCACCCCTCCACTTT. Its translation: CASKPGGPPGNSPLHF. J is TRBJ1-6 and V is TRBV5-6; unclear D gene. V lost 6 bases to trimming and J lost 7 bases, with 20 bases between them. Germline-derived CDR1 and CDR2 are SGHDT and YYEEEE. The CDR3 runs to 16 residues.

This chain uses TRBV7-3 with TRBJ2-2; the D is unclear. Germline CDR1 reads SGHTA; CDR2 reads FQGTGA. The CDR3 totals 13 residues. The CDR3 nucleotides read TGTGGGTTACGGAACCGGAACACCGGGGAGCTGTTTTTT. Its translation is CGLRNRNTGELFF.

Only a few counts were recorded for this clonotype. The rearrangement uses TRBV20-1 and TRBJ2-3; the D gene is possibly TRBD2 (5 bases). The length of the CDR3 is 13 residues. Germline CDR1 is DFQATT and CDR2 is SNEGSKA (reference sequence). V dropped 5 bases and J dropped 1 base, with 10 bases sitting between them. In DNA form, the CDR3 reads TGCAGTGCTTGCGGGTACCGCACAGATACGCAGTATTTT. Its translation is CSACGYRTDTQYF.

This clonotype has at least ten counts. This rearrangement joins TRBV11-2 to TRBJ2-7; no clear D. Trimming pared 3 bases from V and 4 bases from J, leaving 13 bases between. Looked up from germline, CDR1 is SGHAT and CDR2 is FQNNGV. The CDR3 length is 14 residues. CDR3 bases: TGTGCCAGCAGCTTCCAGGAAGGTTTGTACGAGCAGTACTTC. This encodes CASSFQEGLYEQYF. Supplemented by reference TRBV11-2 and TRBJ2-7, the full variable domain reads EAGVAQSPRYKIIEKRQSVAFWCNPISGHATLYWYQQILGQGPKLLIQFQNNGVVDDSQLPKDRFSAERLKGVDSTLKIQPAKLEDSAVYLCASSFQEGLYEQYFGPGTRLTVT.

This rearrangement joins TRBV5-1 to TRBJ1-2, with 8 bases matching TRBD1. The CDR3 contains 18 residues. Looked up from germline, CDR1 is SGHRS and CDR2 is YFSETQ. The V and J ends lost 3 bases and 1 base, in that order; junction bases with no gene match: 14. The CDR3: CASSSTRQGRNLNYGYTF. DNA for the CDR3: TGCGCCAGCAGCTCCACTAGACAGGGGCGAAATCTTAACTATGGCTACACCTTC.

This clonotype was picked up many times. The V gene is TRBV12-3 or TRBV12-4, the J gene TRBJ1-1, with 7 nucleotides matching TRBD1. The CDR3 contains 13 residues. Trimming removed 5 bases from V and 10 bases from J; junction bases left unmatched: 10. For the CDR3, the DNA is TGTGCCAGCAGTAGGGGGCAGGCCGAAATAGCTTTCTTT. Translating it yields CASSRGQAEIAFF.

This clonotype was observed a few times. V gene TRBV6-2 or TRBV6-3 combines with J gene TRBJ1-3; D ambiguous. The V end lost 6 bases, the J end lost 0 bases, and 12 bases lay between the germline ends. Per the germline V gene, CDR1 is MNHEY and CDR2 is SVGEGT. CDR3 length equals 15 residues. Written as DNA, the CDR3 is TGTGCCAGCAGCAACGACGGACTCTCTGGAAACACCATATATTTT. Its translation: CASSNDGLSGNTIYF.

In its sample, this clonotype was seen a few times. The chain's CDR3 is CASSEWTGGEETQYF. In DNA, the CDR3 is TGTGCCAGCAGTGAATGGACAGGGGGCGAAGAGACCCAGTACTTC. The genes are TRBV25-1 and TRBJ2-5; TRBD1 matches at 11 bases. With 1 base clipped from V and 3 bases from J, the junction kept 1 base outside the gene matches. This CDR3 region has 15 residues. CDR1 and CDR2 from the germline V gene are MGHDK and SYGVNS.

This clonotype turned up a few times. CDR3 protein: CASSHAPTGRGELFF. CDR3 nucleotide sequence: TGTGCCAGCAGCCACGCTCCCACTGGGCGCGGGGAGCTGTTTTTT. The rearrangement joins TRBV6-5 to TRBJ2-2; D remains unclear. The germline V gene encodes CDR1 MNHEY and CDR2 SVGAGI. The CDR3 spans 15 residues. Trimming removed 6 bases from V and 7 bases from J, with 18 bases in between.

This clonotype has at least ten counts. The rearrangement links TRBV15 to TRBJ2-1; D unclear. Germline-derived CDR1 and CDR2 are LNHNV and YYDKDF (reference sequence). This CDR3 contains 14 residues. Deletions cut 3 bases from V and 8 bases from J, with 14 bases between. CDR3 sequence (DNA): TGTGCCACCAGCAGTCGCCAGTCAGAGCATGAGCAGTTCTTC. Its translation is CATSSRQSEHEQFF.

The rearrangement links TRBV28 to TRBJ2-1; tentatively, D is TRBD2 (6 bases). Looked up from germline, CDR1 is MDHEN and CDR2 is SYDVKM. Trimming shortened V by 8 bases and J by 11 bases, and 13 bases separated the two germline ends. The CDR3 is made up of 11 amino acids. The chain's CDR3 is CASGTFQQQFF. CDR3 bases: TGTGCCAGCGGGACTTTTCAACAGCAGTTCTTC.